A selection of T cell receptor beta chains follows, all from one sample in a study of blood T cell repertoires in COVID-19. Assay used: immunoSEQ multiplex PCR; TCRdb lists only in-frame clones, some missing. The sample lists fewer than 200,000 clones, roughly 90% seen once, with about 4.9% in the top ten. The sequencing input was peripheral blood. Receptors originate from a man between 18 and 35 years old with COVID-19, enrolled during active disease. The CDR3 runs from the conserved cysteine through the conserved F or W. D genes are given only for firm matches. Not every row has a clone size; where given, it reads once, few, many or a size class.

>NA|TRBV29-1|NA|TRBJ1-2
CSSTKSGGSYGYTF
TGCAGCTCCACGAAAAGCGGGGGTAGCTATGGCTACACCTTC
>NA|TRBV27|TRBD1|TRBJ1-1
CASSVGTGITEAFF
TGTGCCAGCAGTGTTGGGACAGGGATAACTGAAGCTTTCTTT
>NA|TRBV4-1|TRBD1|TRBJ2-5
CASSQDLDRVETQYF
TGCGCCAGCAGCCAAGATCTGGACAGGGTGGAGACCCAGTACTTC
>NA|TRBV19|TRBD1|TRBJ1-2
CASSMDRMSGYTF
TGTGCCAGTAGTATGGACAGGATGAGTGGCTACACCTTC
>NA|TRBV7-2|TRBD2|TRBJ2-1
CASTPPGLAGYNEQFF
TGTGCCAGCACACCTCCGGGACTAGCGGGCTACAATGAGCAGTTCTTC
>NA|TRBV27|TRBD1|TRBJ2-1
CASSKGGTYNEQFF
TGTGCCAGCAGCAAAGGGGGCACCTACAATGAGCAGTTCTTC
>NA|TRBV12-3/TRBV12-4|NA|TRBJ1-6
CASSPYNSPLHF
TGTGCCAGCAGCCCGTATAATTCACCCCTCCACTTT
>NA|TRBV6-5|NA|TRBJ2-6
CASSYGLSGANVLTF
TGTGCCAGCAGTTACGGACTCTCTGGGGCCAACGTCCTGACTTTC
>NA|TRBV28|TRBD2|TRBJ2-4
CASSPRLAGAKNIQYF
TGTGCCAGCAGTCCCCGACTAGCGGGAGCCAAAAACATTCAGTACTTC
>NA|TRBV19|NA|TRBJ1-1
CASSIVSGRPNTEAFF
TGTGCCAGTAGTATAGTATCAGGTAGACCGAACACTGAAGCTTTCTTT
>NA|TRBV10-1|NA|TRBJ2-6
CASSDKGSGANVLTF
TGCGCCAGCAGTGACAAGGGGTCTGGGGCCAACGTCCTGACTTTC
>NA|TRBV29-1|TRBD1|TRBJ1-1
CSVTQGARNTEAFF
TGCAGCGTTACGCAGGGGGCGAGGAACACTGAAGCTTTCTTT
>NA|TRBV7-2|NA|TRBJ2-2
CASSRQPTGELFF
TGTGCCAGCAGCCGACAGCCCACCGGGGAGCTGTTTTTT
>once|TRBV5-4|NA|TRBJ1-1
CASSRGLPGYTEAFF
TGTGCCAGCAGCCGAGGACTACCGGGGTACACTGAAGCTTTCTTT
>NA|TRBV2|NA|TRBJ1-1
CASRTQEMNTEAFF
TGTGCCAGCAGAACACAGGAGATGAACACTGAAGCTTTCTTT